This T cell receptor (beta chain) was recorded in a study of CD8 T cells in Susac syndrome. Random hexamers were used to reverse transcribe about 0.45 to 1 ug of RNA. Amplification of TCR beta CDR3 by immunoSEQ multiplex PCR spanned 54 Vbeta and 13 Jbeta. TCRdb re-derived calls from the immunoSEQ multiplex PCR reads in MiXCR, one entry per CDR3 protein. The sample lists around 160,000 distinct CDR3 sequences, more than 90% occurring once. Sequencing of TCR beta drew on CD8+ and CD4+ T cells from blood. Controls matched for age and sex were healthy donors. TEMRA cells were FACS-enriched and CD8+ and CD4+ T cells negatively isolated. The sequenced sample consisted of CD4+ T cells from PBMCs. This sequence originates from a human donor in good health.

CDR3 DNA: TGTGCCATCGGGGGTGGAGCCAAAAACATTCAGTACTTC. It encodes CAIGGGAKNIQYF. V usage is TRBV2 and J usage is TRBJ2-4, with a weak D call TRBD2 (6 bases). Trimming removed 10 bases at V and 0 bases at J, with 10 bases between. Per germline, CDR1 SNHLY and CDR2 FYNNEI. The CDR3 is 13 amino acids.